Each of the 20 T cell receptor beta chains below was sequenced from the same sample in a study of blood T cell repertoires in COVID-19. The assay was immunoSEQ multiplex PCR, and TCRdb's table has in-frame clones only and misses some. The table shows approximately 180,000 clones, with approximately 89% occurring only once. Material: PBMCs or T cells enriched from blood (not recorded which). The source of these receptors is a woman in her 40s with acute COVID-19.

This clone was picked up one time. CDR3 coding DNA: TGTGCCAGCAGTCCGGGACACGTCTATGGCTACACCTTC. This encodes CASSPGHVYGYTF. V is TRBV27 and J is TRBJ1-2; tentatively, D is TRBD1 (6 bases). The CDR3 has 13 amino acids. Trimming removed 5 bases from V and 4 bases from J, with 11 bases in between. Germline V gives CDR1 MNHEY, CDR2 SMNVEV (reference sequence).

Here the CDR3 DNA reads TGCGCCAGCAGCGGGGACAGGGCTGGATTTGATTCGAACACTGAAGCTTTCTTT. Its protein is CASSGDRAGFDSNTEAFF. This sequence joins TRBV5-1 and TRBJ1-1, with TRBD1 matching over 9 bases. The V gene end was trimmed by 4 bases and the J gene end by 1 base; junction bases not matched to a gene: 14. Germline assignment: CDR1 SGHRS and CDR2 YFSETQ. This CDR3 comprises 18 residues.

V usage is TRBV11-2 and J usage is TRBJ2-3, with 9 nucleotides matching TRBD1. The germline V gene has CDR1 SGHAT and CDR2 FQNNGV. The CDR3 has 15 amino acids. Losses at the gene ends were 4 bases for V and 7 bases for J; bases not matched to a gene: 9. This CDR3 reads CASSSYRGRGNTQYF. The DNA of the CDR3 is TGTGCCAGCAGCTCATACAGGGGGCGCGGGAATACGCAGTATTTT.

The V call is TRBV5-1, the J call TRBJ1-4; TRBD1 aligns across 9 bases. The CDR3 contains 15 residues. Unmatched junction bases numbered 9, after V lost 4 bases and J lost 8 bases. Per germline, CDR1 SGHRS and CDR2 YFSETQ. Written as DNA, the CDR3 is TGCGCCAGCAGCGATGAGGACAGGGGAAACGAAAAACTGTTTTTT. This translates into CASSDEDRGNEKLFF. Looking up the rest from reference TRBV5-1 and TRBJ1-4 gives the full variable domain: KAGVTQTPRYLIKTRGQQVTLSCSPISGHRSVSWYQQTPGQGLQFLFEYFSETQRNKGNFPGRFSGRQFSNSRSEMNVSTLELGDSALYLCASSDEDRGNEKLFFGSGTQLSVL.

The genes are TRBV19 and TRBJ2-3; D unresolved. V shed 4 bases and J shed 0 bases, with 5 bases lying between them. This CDR3 has 13 amino acids. Germline-derived CDR1 and CDR2 are LNHDA and SQIVND (reference sequence). This CDR3 reads CASSTTSTDTQYF. DNA of the CDR3: TGTGCCAGTAGTACCACTAGCACAGATACGCAGTATTTT.

For the CDR3, the DNA is TGTGCCAGCAGTTCCTCACTACGCCTGGCTAGGACCTTC. It codes for CASSSSLRLARTF. The J gene is TRBJ1-2, the V gene TRBV6-5, with D hard to call. V was clipped by 4 bases and J by 14 bases, with 20 bases between them. CDR1 is MNHEY and CDR2 is SVGAGI in the germline V gene. There are 13 residues in the CDR3.

The chain joins TRBV21-1 to TRBJ2-7; no check of the table's D call, TRBD1, against the DNA was made. TRBV21-1 is recorded as a pseudogene. The CDR3 length is 13 residues. The CDR3 nucleotides read TGTGCCAGCAGCCACGGACAATCCTACGAGCAGTACTTC. Translating it yields CASSHGQSYEQYF.

The V call is TRBV2, the J call TRBJ2-7, with TRBD1 identical over 7 bases. V shed 6 bases and J 4 bases; nucleotides not matched to a gene: 6. The V gene's germline CDR1 is SNHLY and CDR2 FYNNEI. CDR3 length: 13 residues. CDR3 bases: TGTGCCAGCAGGGGACAGAGGCCTTACGAGCAGTACTTC. Its protein product is CASRGQRPYEQYF.

The V gene is TRBV4-2, the J gene TRBJ1-2; D gene ambiguous. The V end lost 0 bases, the J end lost 5 bases, and 16 bases lay between the germline ends. This CDR3 contains 16 residues. The V gene's germline CDR1 is LGHNA and CDR2 YNFKEQ. The DNA for the CDR3 is TGTGCCAGCAGCCAAGAAATGGAGGGATGGAGATATGGCTACACCTTC. It yields the protein CASSQEMEGWRYGYTF.

The chain carries TRBV28 and TRBJ2-2, with 9 bases that match TRBD2. V lost 5 bases and J lost 6; bases outside the gene matches: 10. The CDR3 contains 16 residues. Germline CDR1 MDHEN, CDR2 SYDVKM. The CDR3 DNA is TGTGCCAGCAGTGGACCGGGACTAGCCACCCCCGGGGAGCTGTTTTTT. Protein product: CASSGPGLATPGELFF.

The chain joins TRBV7-8 to TRBJ2-3; perhaps TRBD2 as D (6 bases). The CDR3 is 15 residues long. Between the trimmed V and J ends, which lost 2 bases and 2 bases, there was a span of 11 bases. The V gene's germline CDR1 is SGHVS and CDR2 FQNEAQ. The chain's CDR3 is CASSLRTNPTDTQYF. The CDR3 DNA is TGTGCCAGCAGCTTAAGGACTAACCCCACAGATACGCAGTATTTT.

This rearrangement joins TRBV28 to TRBJ1-1, with a weak D call TRBD1 (6 bases). This CDR3 region has 15 residues. V lost 3 bases and J lost 3, with 14 bases in between. Germline values: CDR1 MDHEN, CDR2 SYDVKM. CDR3 nucleotides: TGTGCCAGCAGTTTCTGGGGGCTTCGGGACACTGAAGCTTTCTTT. It is translated as CASSFWGLRDTEAFF.

The chain is built from TRBV6-5 and TRBJ2-2, with 14 positions matching TRBD2. Germline V gene sequence: CDR1 MNHEY, CDR2 SVGAGI. Losses at the gene ends were 8 bases for V and 6 bases for J; bases not matched to a gene: 5. CDR3 length equals 15 residues. Written as DNA, the CDR3 is TGTGCCAGCGAGGGGACTAGCGGGGGCCCCGGGGAGCTGTTTTTT. Its translation is CASEGTSGGPGELFF.

The chain carries TRBV7-2 and TRBJ2-7, with TRBD2 identical over 13 bases. The V and J ends lost 1 base and 6 bases, in that order; junction bases with no gene match: 3. Germline V gives CDR1 SGHTA, CDR2 FQGNSA. The CDR3 extends over 15 amino acids. The CDR3 spells CASSLGLAGGGEQYF. CDR3 bases: TGTGCCAGCAGCTTAGGACTAGCGGGGGGCGGCGAGCAGTACTTC.

The rearrangement links TRBV2 to TRBJ1-3; maybe TRBD1 (5 bases). This CDR3 region has 17 residues. The germline V gene has CDR1 SNHLY and CDR2 FYNNEI. Trimming stripped 5 bases from V and 4 bases from J, with 21 bases between. The CDR3 here is CASSKPFRGRTGNTIYF. The CDR3 coding sequence is TGTGCCAGCAGTAAACCGTTTAGGGGTCGTACGGGAAACACCATATATTTT. Variable domain in full (rest from reference TRBV2 and TRBJ1-3): EPEVTQTPSHQVTQMGQEVILRCVPISNHLYFYWYRQILGQKVEFLVSFYNNEISEKSEIFDDQFSVERPDGSNFTLKIRSTKLEDSAMYFCASSKPFRGRTGNTIYFGEGSWLTVV.

This clone has only one observation. V is TRBV19 and J is TRBJ2-7, with D perhaps matching TRBD2 (6 bases). Germline V gene lookup returns CDR1 LNHDA and CDR2 SQIVND (reference sequence). This CDR3 spans 13 amino acids. Trimming removed 7 bases at V and 2 bases at J, with 12 bases between. CDR3 bases: TGTGCCAGTACGTCCGGGAGAGCCTACGAGCAGTACTTC. This codes for CASTSGRAYEQYF.

V gene TRBV2 combines with J gene TRBJ2-7; 7 bases are a match to TRBD1. This CDR3 comprises 11 residues. J was trimmed by 4 bases and V by 6 bases; bases with no gene match: 0. Germline lookup yields CDR1 SNHLY and CDR2 FYNNEI. CDR3 in amino acids: CASRQGYEQYF. CDR3 sequence (DNA): TGTGCCAGCAGACAGGGGTACGAGCAGTACTTC.

V is TRBV7-2 and J is TRBJ2-3, with D tentatively TRBD2 (5 bases). The V end lost 1 base, the J end lost 3 bases, and 11 bases lay between the germline ends. The CDR3 totals 15 residues. Germline V gene sequence: CDR1 SGHTA, CDR2 FQGNSA. The CDR3 nucleotides read TGTGCCAGCAGCTTAGTGGCGGGCTGGACAGATACGCAGTATTTT. It codes for CASSLVAGWTDTQYF.

This clone has more than one count but fewer than ten. The chain carries TRBV7-8 and TRBJ2-5; D may be TRBD2 (6 bases). The germline V gene encodes CDR1 SGHVS and CDR2 FQNEAQ. Trimming shortened V by 5 bases and J by 0 bases, and 10 bases separated the two germline ends. The CDR3 covers 14 residues. The CDR3 sequence: CASSLRTNQETQYF. CDR3 in DNA: TGTGCCAGCAGCCTACGGACTAACCAAGAGACCCAGTACTTC. The full variable domain, with the rest looked up from reference TRBV7-8 and TRBJ2-5, is GAGVSQSPRYKVAKRGQDVALRCDPISGHVSLFWYQQALGQGPEFLTYFQNEAQLDKSGLPSDRFFAERPEGSVSTLKIQRTQQEDSAVYLCASSLRTNQETQYFGPGTRLLVL.

This clone occurred once. V usage is TRBV6-5 and J usage is TRBJ1-5, with no clear D. The CDR3 spans 15 residues. CDR1 MNHEY and CDR2 SVGAGI come from the germline V gene. V was cut by 6 bases and J by 0 bases, with 12 bases left in between. The CDR3 nucleotides read TGTGCCAGCAGCCCCCGAGTTAATAGCAATCAGCCCCAGCATTTT. This gives the protein CASSPRVNSNQPQHF.